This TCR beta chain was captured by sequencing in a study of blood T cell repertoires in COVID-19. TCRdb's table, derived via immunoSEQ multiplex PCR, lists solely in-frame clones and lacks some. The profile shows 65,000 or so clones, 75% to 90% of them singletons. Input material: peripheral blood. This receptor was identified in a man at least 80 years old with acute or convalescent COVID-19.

CDR3 loop: CASSQETQHEAFF. The CDR3 DNA reads as TGCGCCAGCAGCCAAGAAACACAGCATGAAGCTTTCTTT. The chain recombines TRBV4-1 with TRBJ1-1; D unclear. Trimming stripped 0 bases from V and 7 bases from J, with 9 bases between. The CDR3 length is 13 residues. Germline V gene data show CDR1 as MGHRA and CDR2 as YSYEKL.